The rows below give T cell receptor beta chains drawn from one sample of a study of CD8 T cells in ankylosing spondylitis. TCRdb redid the calling of the 5' RACE reads with MiXCR, one entry per CDR3 protein. The profile covers about 500,000 distinct CDR3 sequences, with about an eighth appearing a single time and over 6.5% taken by the ten largest. The sequenced sample was blood, either unsorted or a sorted T cell fraction (not recorded which). All receptors come from a male donor with ankylosing spondylitis. CDR3s include the opening cysteine and the closing phenylalanine or tryptophan. A D gene is named only where the DNA matches it firmly. Size tells how often a clone was seen (once, few, many) or the class of an expanded clone, and some rows leave it out.

TGTGCCAGCCGTAAGCGGCTACCATCTACCCCGAACACCGGGGAGCTGTTTTTT,CASRKRLPSTPNTGELFF,few,TRBV3-1,TRBJ2-2,-
TGTGCCACCAGCAGGCCGGGACTAGCGGGTTATGAGCAGTTCTTC,CATSRPGLAGYEQFF,-,TRBV15,TRBJ2-1,TRBD2
TGTGCCAGCTCACGAAGTGTGTTCCAGGGGCTAAGCGAGAGTGAGCAGTTCTTC,CASSRSVFQGLSESEQFF,few,TRBV18,TRBJ2-1,-
TGTGCCAGCAGCTTAGGATCTATGACCGAGCAGTACTTC,CASSLGSMTEQYF,-,TRBV5-5,TRBJ2-7,-
TGTGCCATCAGTGAGTCAATAACGACAGTCAGAGATCAGCCCCAGCATTTT,CAISESITTVRDQPQHF,-,TRBV10-3,TRBJ1-5,-
TGTGCCAGCAGTAAAGAAGCGACTAGCGGGAAGGGGTTC,CASSKEATSGKGF,few,TRBV2,TRBJ2-1,TRBD2
TGTGCCAGCAGCCACTCGTTCGCTAGCGGGAGGGCCGATGAGACCCAGTACTTC,CASSHSFASGRADETQYF,many,TRBV11-1,TRBJ2-5,TRBD2
TGTGCCAGCAGCTGGAGGACAGGGGCCACAGATACGCAGTATTTT,CASSWRTGATDTQYF,many,TRBV5-6,TRBJ2-3,TRBD1
TGCAGTGCTAGAGACCTACTGGGACAGTCCCACTCCTACGAGCAGTACTTC,CSARDLLGQSHSYEQYF,-,TRBV20-1,TRBJ2-7,TRBD1
TGTGCCAGCAGCCCCGCGGGGTCACCCCTCCACTTT,CASSPAGSPLHF,few,TRBV12-3/TRBV12-4,TRBJ1-6,-
TGTGCCAGCAGCTTAGCGGGGTGGACTAGGCAGTTTTTC,CASSLAGWTRQFF,medium-sized,TRBV7-7,TRBJ2-1,TRBD2
TGTGCCACCAGTGAGATTAGCGGGACATACAATGAGCAGTTCTTC,CATSEISGTYNEQFF,few,TRBV24-1,TRBJ2-1,TRBD2
TGTGCCAGCAGCTTCCGGACAGGGTACAATGAGCAGTTCTTC,CASSFRTGYNEQFF,many,TRBV7-9,TRBJ2-1,TRBD1
TGTGCCAGCAGCTTAGACGTTGGGACAGGGAACCCCTTAGCGTACAATGAGCAGTTCTTC,CASSLDVGTGNPLAYNEQFF,many,TRBV11-2,TRBJ2-1,TRBD1
TGTGCCAGCAGCTTAGGCGGAGCGGGAAGCGATGAGCAGTTCTTC,CASSLGGAGSDEQFF,-,TRBV7-2,TRBJ2-1,TRBD2
TGTGCCAGCAGCTTGGTGTCTTACACTGAAGCTTTCTTT,CASSLVSYTEAFF,-,TRBV11-2,TRBJ1-1,-
TGCAGCGTATCAGGGGTGGGAAACACCATATATTTT,CSVSGVGNTIYF,few,TRBV29-1,TRBJ1-3,-
TGCAGTGCTAGGCCCGGACTAGCGAAACAAGAGACCCAGTACTTC,CSARPGLAKQETQYF,-,TRBV20-1,TRBJ2-5,TRBD2
TGTGCCTGGAGTGCCCCCCGGGACGGCAACTATGGCTACACCTTC,CAWSAPRDGNYGYTF,few,TRBV30,TRBJ1-2,-
TGCAGTGCTTGGACAGGGGACGATTACGAGCAGTACTTC,CSAWTGDDYEQYF,-,TRBV20-1,TRBJ2-7,TRBD1
TGTGCCATCAGTGAAGCAGCCGGGGAGCTGTTTTTT,CAISEAAGELFF,few,TRBV10-3,TRBJ2-2,-
TGCGCCAGCAGCCAGACAAGGGGTACGCGAGGAGAGACCCAGTACTTC,CASSQTRGTRGETQYF,-,TRBV4-1,TRBJ2-5,-
TGTGCCAGCAGCCAAGGGCTCCCGAACACAGATACGCAGTATTTT,CASSQGLPNTDTQYF,many,TRBV11-3,TRBJ2-3,-
TGCGCCAGCCGTCGAACCTTTGACACTCTCGCCCGCGCGAACACCGGGGAGCTGTTTTTT,CASRRTFDTLARANTGELFF,few,TRBV5-1,TRBJ2-2,-
TGTGCCAGCAACCTGAATTCCCCGGGATACAATGAGCAGTTCTTC,CASNLNSPGYNEQFF,few,TRBV3-1,TRBJ2-1,-
TGCAGTGCTAGAACTAGCCGGTGGGGAGATACGCAGTATTTT,CSARTSRWGDTQYF,few,TRBV20-1,TRBJ2-3,-
TGTGCCAGCAGCTTCGGGTTTAGAGATACGCAGTATTTT,CASSFGFRDTQYF,-,TRBV11-2,TRBJ2-3,-
TGCAGTGCTAGAGCCCCTTCAGAGCGGCGATCCTATGGCTACACCTTC,CSARAPSERRSYGYTF,few,TRBV20-1,TRBJ1-2,-
TGTGCCAGCAAAGGACTAGCGGGACGCCCAAACACCGGGGAGCTGTTTTTT,CASKGLAGRPNTGELFF,-,TRBV6-1,TRBJ2-2,TRBD2
TGCGCCAGCAGCTCGGGACAGCCCCAAGAGACCCAGTACTTC,CASSSGQPQETQYF,few,TRBV5-1,TRBJ2-5,TRBD1
TGTGCCAGCAGCTTGAGGGTAGCGGGGGGCTGGGATACGCAGTATTTT,CASSLRVAGGWDTQYF,few,TRBV11-2,TRBJ2-3,TRBD2
TGTGCCACCAGCAGGAGGACAGGGAACCGATTTAACTATGGCTACACCTTC,CATSRRTGNRFNYGYTF,-,TRBV15,TRBJ1-2,TRBD1
TGTGCCAGCAGTGGCATGTACAATGAGCAGTTCTTC,CASSGMYNEQFF,few,TRBV2,TRBJ2-1,-
TGCAGTGCTAGAGATGACCCAGCGGGATTGGGCTATGAGCAGTTCTTC,CSARDDPAGLGYEQFF,-,TRBV20-1,TRBJ2-1,TRBD2
TGTGCCAGCAGCTTAGCTTTAGCGGGAGGAGTTGAGACCCAGTACTTC,CASSLALAGGVETQYF,few,TRBV7-7,TRBJ2-5,TRBD2
TGTGCCAGCAGTACTCGAGGTGGGGCCGAAGCTTTCTTT,CASSTRGGAEAFF,many,TRBV12-3/TRBV12-4,TRBJ1-1,-
TGTGCCAGCAGCCAAAACACAGGGGTCAACTATGGCTACACCTTC,CASSQNTGVNYGYTF,few,TRBV14,TRBJ1-2,TRBD1
TGTGCCAGCAGCCAACAGGGGGCGAGAAACATTCAGTACTTC,CASSQQGARNIQYF,few,TRBV3-1,TRBJ2-4,TRBD1
TGTGCCAGCAGCCGCCTAGCGTTAGAGACCCAGTACTTC,CASSRLALETQYF,-,TRBV9,TRBJ2-5,-
TGCGCCAGCAGCTTCCTAGCGGGAGCCAATGAGCAGTTCTTC,CASSFLAGANEQFF,-,TRBV5-1,TRBJ2-1,TRBD2
TGTGCCAGCAGCTTAGATCTGGCGGGATCTCTCACAGATACGCAGTATTTT,CASSLDLAGSLTDTQYF,few,TRBV11-2,TRBJ2-3,-
TGTGCCAGCAGTTGGGGGGGACGAGACGGCTACACCTTC,CASSWGGRDGYTF,many,TRBV27,TRBJ1-2,-
TGTGCCAGCACATGGACAGGGGGGACTGAAGCTTTCTTT,CASTWTGGTEAFF,-,TRBV6-2/TRBV6-3,TRBJ1-1,TRBD1